This T cell receptor beta chain came from a study of T cell changes during pregnancy in multiple sclerosis. This clone was seen only once. The protocol was immunoSEQ multiplex PCR, while the TCRdb copy is restricted to in-frame clones and leaves out a portion. The sample has 50,000 to 65,000 clones, 85% to 95% seen once; the top ten hold roughly 3.1%. The CDR3 is 15 amino acids. Trimming cost V 0 bases and J 6 bases, with 12 bases left between them. Germline V gene data show CDR1 as MGHRA and CDR2 as YSYEKL. V usage is TRBV4-1 and J usage is TRBJ1-5, with D possibly being TRBD1 (5 bases). Sequenced here: CD8+ T cells from peripheral blood mononuclear cells, sampled in the second trimester of pregnancy. This receptor was taken from a female donor with multiple sclerosis, enrolled in a pregnancy study. The DNA of the CDR3 is TGCGCCAGCAGCCAAGATTCCCAGGGAGGTCAGCCCCAGCATTTT. The encoded protein is CASSQDSQGGQPQHF.